These T cell receptor beta chains were read from a single sample in a study of blood T cells in healthy people across ages. One entry per CDR3 protein, called by TCRdb with MiXCR from the 5' RACE reads. The sample holds hundreds of thousands of distinct CDR3 sequences, approximately 50% seen once. Sequenced: blood. The receptor set was obtained from a woman aged 55-70 years in good health. The CDR3 runs from the conserved cysteine through the conserved F or W. Fields, in order: clone size, J gene, V gene, D gene, CDR3 DNA, CDR3 protein. The D gene is left open where the match is weak. Only part of the rows carry a size: once, few, many, or a class if the clone is expanded.

.	TRBJ1-1	TRBV7-9	.	TGTGCCAGCAGCTTAAGGGACGGCTCTGAAGCTTTCTTT	CASSLRDGSEAFF
few	TRBJ2-2	TRBV27	.	TGTGCCAGCAGTCCCGGACAGTTGAACACCGGGGAGCTGTTTTTT	CASSPGQLNTGELFF
.	TRBJ2-1	TRBV20-1	.	TGCAGTGCTAGTACTGTAGGGCCGCCAAATGAGCAGTTCTTC	CSASTVGPPNEQFF
.	TRBJ2-1	TRBV5-1	TRBD2	TGCGCCAGCAGCCGAGCAACTAGCGGCAATGAGCAGTTCTTC	CASSRATSGNEQFF
.	TRBJ1-1	TRBV5-1	.	TGCGCCAGCAGCTCGGGGTTTGGGAACACTGAAGCTTTCTTT	CASSSGFGNTEAFF
.	TRBJ2-7	TRBV7-3	TRBD2	TGTGCCAGCAGCTACGCCGGGACTACGGGCGAGCAGTACTTC	CASSYAGTTGEQYF
.	TRBJ2-1	TRBV20-1	.	TGCAGTGCTAGAGTAGGCTGGGGAGGGGGTGAGCAGTTCTTC	CSARVGWGGGEQFF
few	TRBJ2-5	TRBV12-3/TRBV12-4	.	TGTGCCAGCAGTATTAAGTCGGGGAGCGAGACCCAGTACTTC	CASSIKSGSETQYF
.	TRBJ1-1	TRBV2	.	TGTGCCAGCTCCAGGTTCACTGAAGCTTTCTTT	CASSRFTEAFF
few	TRBJ2-4	TRBV12-3/TRBV12-4	.	TGTGCCAGCAGTCCTAGGAACCGGCAGTACTTC	CASSPRNRQYF
.	TRBJ2-3	TRBV20-1	.	TGCAGTGCTATCTGGGATACCACAGATACGCAGTATTTT	CSAIWDTTDTQYF
few	TRBJ2-1	TRBV20-1	.	TGCAGTGCTAGAGTCCAGGGACTGAACTCCTACAATGAGCAGTTCTTC	CSARVQGLNSYNEQFF
.	TRBJ2-4	TRBV11-2	.	TGTGCCAGCAGGGGTGATTTCGGACGAGCTCAGTACTTC	CASRGDFGRAQYF
few	TRBJ2-1	TRBV2	.	TGTGCCAGCAGTGAGACCCCAGGTGCCGTCAATGAGCAGTTCTTC	CASSETPGAVNEQFF
.	TRBJ2-7	TRBV28	.	TGTGCCAGCAGTACCGGACCGGGACGGTACGAGCAGTACTTC	CASSTGPGRYEQYF
few	TRBJ2-3	TRBV12-3/TRBV12-4	.	TGTGCCAGCACCTTCAGAGGGGGAGATACGCAGTATTTT	CASTFRGGDTQYF
.	TRBJ2-3	TRBV7-3	TRBD2	TGTGCCGACAGCTCCGTTTTAGCGGGAGGCGCAGATACGCAGTATTTT	CADSSVLAGGADTQYF
few	TRBJ2-7	TRBV2	.	TGTGCCAGCACAGGGGCTCTATACGAGCAGTACTTC	CASTGALYEQYF
.	TRBJ2-3	TRBV29-1	TRBD2	TGCAGCGTTGTCGGGGGACTAGCGGGAGGGCCCACAGATACGCAGTATTTT	CSVVGGLAGGPTDTQYF
.	TRBJ2-1	TRBV3-1	.	TGTGCCAGCAGCCAAGATCTAGCAGAATACAATGAGCAGTTCTTC	CASSQDLAEYNEQFF
once	TRBJ2-1	TRBV7-2	.	TGTGCCAGCAGCTTTCGGGACAGCGGGAATGAGCAGTTCTTC	CASSFRDSGNEQFF
few	TRBJ2-5	TRBV27	.	TGTGCCAGCAGTTTGAACAGGGCTAGGGAGACCCAGTACTTC	CASSLNRARETQYF
.	TRBJ1-2	TRBV7-9	TRBD1	TGTGCCAGCAGCCCCGACAGGGAGATCTATGGCTACACCTTC	CASSPDREIYGYTF
.	TRBJ2-1	TRBV7-2	.	TGTGCCAGCAGCTTTGTCGGCACAACTCCTCTCGATGAGCAGTTCTTC	CASSFVGTTPLDEQFF
.	TRBJ1-2	TRBV20-1	.	TGCAGTGCTGACGGCCGGGACAAAGATGGCTACACCTTC	CSADGRDKDGYTF
many	TRBJ2-7	TRBV5-1	.	TGCGCCAGCAGCCCAGGGGACTACGAGCAGTACTTC	CASSPGDYEQYF
few	TRBJ2-7	TRBV4-1	.	TGCGCCAGCAGCCCCATCCCTCAAACAGGGATCTACGAGCAGTACTTC	CASSPIPQTGIYEQYF
.	TRBJ1-1	TRBV16	.	TGTGCCAGCAGCCAATTACTCGGGGTCGGGAACACTGAAGCTTTCTTT	CASSQLLGVGNTEAFF
.	TRBJ2-3	TRBV11-2	.	TGTGCCAGCAGCAGCAGGGTGGGCACAGATACGCAGTATTTT	CASSSRVGTDTQYF
.	TRBJ2-7	TRBV24-1	.	TGTGCCACCAGTGATTTTGAGCCTTTTAATGAGCAGTACTTC	CATSDFEPFNEQYF
.	TRBJ2-1	TRBV6-5	TRBD2	TGTGCCAGCAGTCGACTAACGGGAGGTACCTACAATGAGCAGTTCTTC	CASSRLTGGTYNEQFF
.	TRBJ2-7	TRBV5-5	.	TGTGCCAGCAGCTTGGGGCCCCTTATACAACAGGGCTCCTACGAGCAGTACTTC	CASSLGPLIQQGSYEQYF
.	TRBJ1-1	TRBV27	.	TGTGCCAGCAGTGTAAAACAGGGTGGTGAAGCTTTCTTT	CASSVKQGGEAFF